A single sample gave rise to the 28 T cell receptor beta chains below, sequenced in a study of T cell responses to AZD1222 COVID-19 vaccine. Method: immunoSEQ multiplex PCR; TCRdb's copy keeps in-frame clones and lacks some. The sample has around 150,000 clones; around 94% are singletons. Source: peripheral blood, taken on day 0 of AZD1222 vaccination. These receptors were taken from an adult in good health.

CDR3 sequence reads: CSVDRTSGGGSSYNEQFF. The CDR3 DNA follows: TGCAGCGTCGACCGGACTAGCGGGGGGGGTAGCTCCTACAATGAGCAGTTCTTC. V and J are TRBV29-1 and TRBJ2-1, with 15 bases that match TRBD2. Germline lookup yields CDR1 SQVTM and CDR2 ANQGSEA. V shed 6 bases, J shed 0 bases, and the junction held 9 bases outside the gene matches. There are 18 residues in the CDR3.

This clone was seen just once. The chain employs TRBV7-2 and TRBJ1-2; 9 bases align to TRBD1. The J segment lost 1 base and the V segment lost 5 bases, leaving 5 bases of the junction unmatched. CDR3 length equals 15 residues. The germline V gene has CDR1 SGHTA and CDR2 FQGNSA. CDR3: CASSRTGAINYGYTF. Written as DNA, the CDR3 is TGTGCCAGCAGCCGGACAGGGGCTATTAACTATGGCTACACCTTC.

V is TRBV21-1 and J is TRBJ1-6; no check of the table's D call, TRBD1, against the DNA was made. TRBV21-1 is listed as a pseudogene. The CDR3 spans 15 residues. The CDR3 DNA reads TGTGCCAGCAGCAAACCTACAGGGAGTAATTCACCCCTCCACTTT. This gives the protein CASSKPTGSNSPLHF.

The gene calls are TRBV20-1 and TRBJ1-1; 7 nucleotides match TRBD1. This CDR3 comprises 15 residues. Trimming cost V 3 bases and J 4 bases; bases outside gene matches: 11. Germline lookup yields CDR1 DFQATT and CDR2 SNEGSKA (reference sequence). In DNA form, the CDR3 reads TGCAGTGCTAGTAGCACAGGGGTAATCGGCACTGAAGCTTTCTTT. Its protein product is CSASSTGVIGTEAFF.

CDR3 bases: TGTGCCAGCAGCTCCCGTGTTGGGTACACCGGGGAGCTGTTTTTT. It codes for CASSSRVGYTGELFF. V and J are TRBV7-2 and TRBJ2-2, with D unresolved. Germline CDR1 SGHTA, CDR2 FQGNSA. This CDR3 comprises 15 residues. The V gene lost 4 bases and the J gene lost 3 bases, with 12 bases spanning the gap.

This clone has just a few counts. The rearrangement joins TRBV3-1 (or the pseudogene TRBV3-2) to TRBJ1-1; the D gene is possibly TRBD1 (6 bases). The CDR3 has 14 amino acids. Trimming took off 5 bases at V and 4 bases at J, with 14 bases between the two ends. CDR1 LGHDT and CDR2 YNNKEL come from the germline V gene (reference sequence). CDR3 amino acids: CASSVGGRSTEAFF. The CDR3 DNA reads TGTGCCAGCAGCGTAGGGGGAAGAAGCACTGAAGCTTTCTTT.

This clone has only one observation. This chain links TRBV28 with TRBJ1-5; no definite D call. The ends were cut back, 5 bases at V and 6 bases at J, with 8 bases in the middle. The length of the CDR3 is 12 residues. Germline lookup yields CDR1 MDHEN and CDR2 SYDVKM. This CDR3 is CASSVGGQPQHF. The DNA of the CDR3 is TGTGCCAGCAGTGTGGGTGGTCAGCCCCAGCATTTT.

The CDR3 is CATSDSSRNEKLFF. For the CDR3, the DNA is TGTGCCACCAGTGACTCGAGCCGGAATGAAAAACTGTTTTTT. The chain uses TRBV24-1 and TRBJ1-4; D gene ambiguous. The germline V gene encodes CDR1 KGHDR and CDR2 SFDVKD. This CDR3 is 14 amino acids long. V was shortened by 4 bases and J by 5 bases, with 10 bases between the two germline ends.

The V and J genes are TRBV27 and TRBJ2-2, with TRBD1 matching over 7 bases. There are 17 residues in the CDR3. Trimming removed 5 bases from V and 2 bases from J; junction bases left unmatched: 11. The germline gives CDR1 MNHEY, CDR2 SMNVEV (reference sequence). As DNA, the CDR3 is TGTGCCAGCAGTAGGGGCCAGGGGGTCGTTAACACCGGGGAGCTGTTTTTT. This sequence encodes CASSRGQGVVNTGELFF.

This clone was found once. The rearrangement links TRBV19 to TRBJ2-1; D is uncertain. This CDR3 is 10 amino acids long. CDR1 and CDR2 (germline): LNHDA, SQIVND (reference sequence). V gave up 6 bases and J gave up 7 bases, with 4 bases separating them. The CDR3 DNA sequence: TGTGCCAGTAGCGAAAATGAGCAGTTCTTC. Protein: CASSENEQFF.

The rearrangement joins TRBV14 to TRBJ1-1, with 9 bases lining up with TRBD1. CDR1 and CDR2 from the germline V gene are SGHDN and FVKESK. This CDR3 has 18 amino acids. Trimming removed 4 bases from V and 5 bases from J; junction bases left unmatched: 17. Here the CDR3 DNA reads TGTGCCAGCAGCCGACCGGGACAGGGTACCGGAGGCGCTACTGAAGCTTTCTTT. Amino acids: CASSRPGQGTGGATEAFF.

This clone was recorded only once. The chain employs TRBV7-2 and TRBJ2-5; D is uncertain. Germline V gene sequence: CDR1 SGHTA, CDR2 FQGNSA. The germline V and J ends were trimmed by 0 bases and 1 base, with 9 bases remaining between them. The CDR3 consists of 15 residues. This chain's CDR3 is CASSLARTTQETQYF. DNA for the CDR3: TGTGCCAGCAGCTTAGCGCGGACCACCCAAGAGACCCAGTACTTC.

CDR3 in DNA: TGTGCCAGCAGCTTAAGTTCGAACACTGAAGCTTTCTTT. Translated: CASSLSSNTEAFF. The chain carries TRBV7-2 and TRBJ1-1; D not certain. The CDR3 is 13 residues long. The germline V and J ends were trimmed by 2 bases and 1 base, with 5 bases remaining between them. Germline values: CDR1 SGHTA, CDR2 FQGNSA.

This rearrangement joins TRBV18 to TRBJ1-3; TRBD1 might be the D (6 bases). V lost 6 bases, J lost 3 bases, and 12 bases lay in between. In germline, CDR1 is KGHSH, CDR2 LQKENI. The CDR3 totals 14 residues. CDR3 in amino acids: CASSPYRDGNTIYF. The CDR3 coding sequence is TGTGCCAGCTCCCCCTACAGGGATGGAAACACCATATATTTT.

The V and J genes are TRBV12-3 or TRBV12-4 and TRBJ2-5, with D tentatively TRBD2 (5 bases). Trimming took off 5 bases at V and 7 bases at J, with 14 bases between the two ends. The CDR3 has 13 residues. The CDR3 reads CASSTRVEVTQYF. In DNA, the CDR3 is TGTGCCAGCAGTACGAGGGTTGAGGTGACCCAGTACTTC.

The CDR3 here is CASSLEYRVNTEAFF. DNA of the CDR3: TGCGCCAGCAGCTTGGAATACAGAGTGAACACTGAAGCTTTCTTT. The chain links TRBV5-1 to TRBJ1-1; no firm D call. The V end lost 0 bases, the J end lost 0 bases, and 9 bases lay between the germline ends. The germline CDR1 and CDR2 sequences are SGHRS and YFSETQ. The CDR3 has 15 residues.

V usage is TRBV7-2 and J usage is TRBJ1-6, with a tentative D call TRBD1 (5 bases). This CDR3 spans 13 amino acids. V lost 5 bases to trimming and J lost 6 bases, with 8 bases between them. Germline values: CDR1 SGHTA, CDR2 FQGNSA. The CDR3 loop reads CASSRDLNSPLHF. For the CDR3, the DNA is TGTGCCAGCAGCCGGGACCTTAATTCACCCCTCCACTTT.

The DNA of the CDR3 is TGTGCCAGCAGTCCAGCGTGGGGGGACACTGAAGCTTTCTTT. Protein: CASSPAWGDTEAFF. V is TRBV6-5 and J is TRBJ1-1; D possibly corresponds to TRBD1 (5 bases). Looked up from germline, CDR1 is MNHEY and CDR2 is SVGAGI. There are 14 residues in the CDR3. Trimming left V 5 bases short and J 3 bases short, with 13 bases between.

The chain links TRBV5-1 to TRBJ1-5, with D unclear. Trimming took off 0 bases at V and 7 bases at J, with 11 bases between the two ends. The CDR3 is made up of 14 amino acids. CDR1 SGHRS and CDR2 YFSETQ come from the germline V gene. CDR3 in amino acids: CASSLGGWGQPQHF. The CDR3 coding sequence is TGCGCCAGCAGCTTGGGGGGTTGGGGACAGCCCCAGCATTTT.

This chain links TRBV4-2 with TRBJ2-2; 10 nucleotides align to TRBD2. The germline V gene encodes CDR1 LGHNA and CDR2 YNFKEQ. The CDR3 contains 17 residues. V lost 4 bases to trimming and J lost 1 base; unmatched junction nucleotides: 6. The CDR3 sequence is CASSRDSGGVNTGELFF. The CDR3 DNA reads TGTGCCAGCAGCCGAGACAGCGGGGGGGTGAACACCGGGGAGCTGTTTTTT.

The V call is TRBV4-1, the J call TRBJ1-5, with D uncertain. This CDR3 contains 13 residues. Germline V gives CDR1 MGHRA, CDR2 YSYEKL. V was pared by 0 bases and J by 5 bases, with 5 bases between. CDR3 amino acids: CASSQDVYQPQHF. The CDR3 DNA follows: TGCGCCAGCAGCCAAGATGTATATCAGCCCCAGCATTTT.

The chain is built from TRBV7-3 and TRBJ2-5, with TRBD2 identical over 10 bases. With V trimmed by 5 bases and J by 9 bases, 9 bases remained unmatched. This CDR3 has 14 amino acids. CDR1 and CDR2 from the germline V gene are SGHTA and FQGTGA. The CDR3 bases are TGTGCCAGCAGCCGACAAGGGACTAGCGAGCCCCAGTACTTC. This gives the protein CASSRQGTSEPQYF.

The chain carries TRBV5-1 and TRBJ2-3, with D possibly TRBD2 on 6 matching bases. V lost 2 bases and J lost 7, with 11 bases in between. The CDR3 loop spans 13 amino acids. Looked up from germline, CDR1 is SGHRS and CDR2 is YFSETQ. In DNA, the CDR3 is TGCGCCAGCAGCTTCGCGGGGTCGAATACGCAGTATTTT. Translated, it gives CASSFAGSNTQYF. Looking up the rest from reference TRBV5-1 and TRBJ2-3 gives the full variable domain: KAGVTQTPRYLIKTRGQQVTLSCSPISGHRSVSWYQQTPGQGLQFLFEYFSETQRNKGNFPGRFSGRQFSNSRSEMNVSTLELGDSALYLCASSFAGSNTQYFGPGTRLTVL.

This clone has a single count. The V and J genes are TRBV2 and TRBJ2-1; TRBD2 matches 9 bases. J lost 0 bases, V lost 8 bases, and 5 bases had no gene match. This CDR3 spans 15 amino acids. Germline CDR1 and CDR2: SNHLY and FYNNEI. The CDR3 here is CASSTSGRSYNEQFF. The CDR3 nucleotides are TGTGCCAGCTCGACTAGCGGCCGCTCCTACAATGAGCAGTTCTTC.

The V call is TRBV29-1, the J call TRBJ1-2, with a tentative D call TRBD1 (5 bases). Germline CDR1 is SQVTM and CDR2 is ANQGSEA. V lost 3 bases to trimming and J lost 4 bases, with 27 bases between them. CDR3 length equals 18 residues. The CDR3 sequence: CSVDEDSHHPGSGYGYTF. In DNA, the CDR3 is TGCAGCGTTGACGAAGATTCCCACCACCCAGGGTCAGGCTATGGCTACACCTTC.

The genes are TRBV5-6 and TRBJ2-7; 8 bases are a match to TRBD1. Trimming cost V 4 bases and J 3 bases; bases outside gene matches: 3. Germline CDR1 is SGHDT and CDR2 is YYEEEE. The CDR3 is 13 residues long. In nucleotides, the CDR3 is TGTGCCAGCAGCCAAGACAGGGGCTACGAGCAGTACGTC. It codes for CASSQDRGYEQYV.

The genes are TRBV6-5 and TRBJ2-7; 9 nucleotides match TRBD2. The CDR3 is made up of 14 amino acids. Germline values: CDR1 MNHEY, CDR2 SVGAGI. V dropped 4 bases and J dropped 1; count of bases not matched to a gene: 2. This CDR3 is CASSLLAGSYEQYV. CDR3 nucleotides: TGTGCCAGCAGTTTACTAGCGGGTTCCTACGAGCAGTACGTC.

This chain uses TRBV5-1 with TRBJ2-1; D not certain. This CDR3 contains 15 residues. Deletions cut 0 bases from V and 0 bases from J, with 7 bases between. Germline loops: CDR1 SGHRS, CDR2 YFSETQ. The CDR3 loop reads CASSLGVSSYNEQFF. The DNA of the CDR3 is TGCGCCAGCAGCTTGGGCGTCAGCTCCTACAATGAGCAGTTCTTC.